This entry is about one T cell receptor (beta chain). The source of the sample is a study of blood T cell repertoires in COVID-19. Overall study context: The samples span acute and convalescent COVID-19 from the United States, Italy and Spain. The cDNA or gDNA used as material had been derived from T cells, B-cell-depleted T cells, or PBMCs.

The V gene's germline CDR1 is LGHNT and CDR2 FRNRAP. The CDR3 runs to 14 residues. The V and J ends lost 5 bases and 4 bases, in that order; junction bases with no gene match: 2. Original data processing: Estimates of nucleated cell counts were drawn from the amplification of reference gene primers. The repertoire was sequenced with immunoSEQ multiplex PCR; TCRdb's copy has only in-frame clones and lacks some. V and J calls and clone size follow that table, whereas D and trimming were derived from the DNA. The sample consists of about 150,000 clones, roughly 82% of them appearing once. The sample consisted of peripheral blood. The clonotype originates from a man in his 70s with acute or convalescent COVID-19. V and J are TRBV12-5 and TRBJ2-1, with 10 positions matching TRBD2. The DNA for the CDR3 is TGTGCTAGTGGTACTAGCGGGGAGTACAATGAGCAGTTCTTC. This encodes CASGTSGEYNEQFF. Complete variable domain (other parts from reference TRBV12-5 and TRBJ2-1): DARVTQTPRHKVTEMGQEVTMRCQPILGHNTVFWYRQTMMQGLELLAYFRNRAPLDDSGMPKDRFSAEMPDATLATLKIQPSEPRDSAVYFCASGTSGEYNEQFFGPGTRLTVL.